The 3 T cell receptor beta chains in this list originate from one sample, sequenced in a study of technical replicates of blood from a handful of donors. Profiled with immunoSEQ multiplex PCR; TCRdb holds only in-frame clones, not every one. The table shows over 10,000 clones, with 70% to 80% occurring only once. The sequencing input was PBMCs. The receptor set was obtained from a human donor in good health.

The chain's CDR3 is CASWGQGEEETQYF. DNA of the CDR3: TGCGCCAGCTGGGGACAGGGGGAAGAGGAGACCCAGTACTTC. The rearrangement links TRBV10-2 to TRBJ2-5; 11 nucleotides match TRBD1. Trimming removed 8 bases from V and 5 bases from J; junction bases left unmatched: 7. The CDR3 consists of 14 residues. Looked up from germline, CDR1 is WSHSY and CDR2 is SAAADI.

The chain couples TRBV4-1 to TRBJ2-5; TRBD2 agrees at 9 bases. Germline V lookup: CDR1 MGHRA, CDR2 YSYEKL. This CDR3 contains 16 residues. The ends lost 3 bases at V and 4 bases at J; junction bases unmatched: 9. Here the CDR3 reads CASSHELAGKGETQYF. In nucleotides, the CDR3 is TGCGCCAGCAGCCATGAACTAGCGGGTAAGGGAGAGACCCAGTACTTC.

The chain links TRBV5-6 to TRBJ2-3; D is unresolved. Germline-derived CDR1 and CDR2 are SGHDT and YYEEEE. The CDR3 loop spans 12 amino acids. The V end lost 4 bases, the J end lost 3 bases, and 6 bases lay between the germline ends. In DNA form, the CDR3 reads TGTGCCAGCAGCCCGGGTACAGATACGCAGTATTTT. This translates into CASSPGTDTQYF.